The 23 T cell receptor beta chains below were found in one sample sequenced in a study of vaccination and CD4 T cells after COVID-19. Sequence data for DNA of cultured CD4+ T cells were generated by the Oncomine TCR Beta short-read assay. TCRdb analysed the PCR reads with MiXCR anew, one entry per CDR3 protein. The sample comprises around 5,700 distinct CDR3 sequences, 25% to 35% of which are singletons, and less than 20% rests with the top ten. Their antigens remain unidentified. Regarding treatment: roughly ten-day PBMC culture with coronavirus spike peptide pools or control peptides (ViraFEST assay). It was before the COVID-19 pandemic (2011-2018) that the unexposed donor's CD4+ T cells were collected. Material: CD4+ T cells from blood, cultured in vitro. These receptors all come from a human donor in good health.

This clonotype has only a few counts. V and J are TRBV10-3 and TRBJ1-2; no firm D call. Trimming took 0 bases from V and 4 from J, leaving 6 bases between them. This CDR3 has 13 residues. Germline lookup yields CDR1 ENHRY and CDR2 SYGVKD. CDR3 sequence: CAISESSFYGYTF. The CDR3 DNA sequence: TGTGCCATCAGTGAGTCTAGTTTCTATGGCTACACCTTC.

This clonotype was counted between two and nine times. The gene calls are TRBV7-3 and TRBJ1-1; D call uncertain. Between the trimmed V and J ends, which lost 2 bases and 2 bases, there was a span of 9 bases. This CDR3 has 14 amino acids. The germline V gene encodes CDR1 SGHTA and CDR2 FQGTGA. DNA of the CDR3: TGTGCCAGCAGCTTATCTGAAACCAACACTGAAGCTTTCTTT. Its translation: CASSLSETNTEAFF.

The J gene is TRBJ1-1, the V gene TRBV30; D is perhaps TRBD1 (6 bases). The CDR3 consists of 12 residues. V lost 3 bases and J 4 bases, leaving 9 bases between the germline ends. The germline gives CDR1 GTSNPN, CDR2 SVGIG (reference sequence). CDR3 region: CAWRRGSTEAFF. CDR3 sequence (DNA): TGTGCCTGGAGGAGGGGGTCCACTGAAGCTTTCTTT.

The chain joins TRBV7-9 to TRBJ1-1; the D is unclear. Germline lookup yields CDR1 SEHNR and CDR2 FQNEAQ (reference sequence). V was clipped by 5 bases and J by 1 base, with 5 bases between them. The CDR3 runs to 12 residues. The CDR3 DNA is TGTGCCAGCAGCATACAGAACACTGAAGCTTTCTTT. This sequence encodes CASSIQNTEAFF.

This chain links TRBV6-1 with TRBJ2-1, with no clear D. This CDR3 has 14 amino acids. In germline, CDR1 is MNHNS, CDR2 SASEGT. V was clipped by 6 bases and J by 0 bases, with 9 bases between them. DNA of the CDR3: TGTGCCAGCAGCAACAGATACTCCTACAATGAGCAGTTCTTC. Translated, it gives CASSNRYSYNEQFF.

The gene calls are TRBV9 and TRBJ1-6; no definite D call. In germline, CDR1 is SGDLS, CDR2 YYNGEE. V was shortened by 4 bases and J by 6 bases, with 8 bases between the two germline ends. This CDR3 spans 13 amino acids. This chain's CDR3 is CASSTAVNSPLHF. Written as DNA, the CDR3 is TGTGCCAGCAGCACGGCAGTTAATTCACCCCTCCACTTT.

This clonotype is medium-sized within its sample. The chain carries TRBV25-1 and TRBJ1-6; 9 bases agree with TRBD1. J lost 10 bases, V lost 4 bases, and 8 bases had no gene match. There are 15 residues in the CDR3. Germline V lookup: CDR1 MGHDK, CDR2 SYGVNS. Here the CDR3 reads CASSVPGQGGSPLHF. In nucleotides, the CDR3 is TGTGCCAGCAGTGTCCCGGGACAGGGAGGCTCACCCCTCCACTTT.

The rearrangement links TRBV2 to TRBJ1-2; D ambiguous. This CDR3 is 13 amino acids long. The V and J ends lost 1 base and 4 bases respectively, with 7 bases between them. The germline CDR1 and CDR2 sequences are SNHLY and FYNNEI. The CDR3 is CASSEGTAYGYTF. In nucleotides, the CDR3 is TGTGCCAGCAGTGAAGGGACGGCCTATGGCTACACCTTC.

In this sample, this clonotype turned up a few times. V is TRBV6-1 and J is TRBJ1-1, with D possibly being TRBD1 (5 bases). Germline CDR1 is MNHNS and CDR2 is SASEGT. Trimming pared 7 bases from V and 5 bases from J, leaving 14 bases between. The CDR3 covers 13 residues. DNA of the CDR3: TGTGCCAGCACTATGGGCAGGGATACTGAAGCTTTCTTT. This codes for CASTMGRDTEAFF.

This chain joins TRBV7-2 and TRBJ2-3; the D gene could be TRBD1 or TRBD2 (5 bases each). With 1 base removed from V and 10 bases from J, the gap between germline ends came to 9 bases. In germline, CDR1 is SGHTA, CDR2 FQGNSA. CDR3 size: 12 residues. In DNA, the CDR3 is TGTGCCAGCAGCTTAGATCAGGGAGCGCAGTATTTT. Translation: CASSLDQGAQYF.

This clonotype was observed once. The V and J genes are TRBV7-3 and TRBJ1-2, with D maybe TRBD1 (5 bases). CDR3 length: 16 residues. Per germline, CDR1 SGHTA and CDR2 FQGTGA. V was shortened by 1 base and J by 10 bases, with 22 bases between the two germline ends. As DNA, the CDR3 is TGTGCCAGCAGCTTAAATTCTCCAGGGCCTCAAAGTATCTACACCTTC. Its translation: CASSLNSPGPQSIYTF.

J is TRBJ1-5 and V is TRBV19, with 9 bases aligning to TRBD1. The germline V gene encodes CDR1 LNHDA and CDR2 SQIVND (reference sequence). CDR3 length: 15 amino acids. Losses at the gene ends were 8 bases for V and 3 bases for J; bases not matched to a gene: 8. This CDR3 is CASQQGAGANQPQHF. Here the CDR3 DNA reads TGTGCCAGTCAACAGGGGGCGGGGGCCAATCAGCCCCAGCATTTT. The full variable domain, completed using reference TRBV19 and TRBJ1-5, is DGGITQSPKYLFRKEGQNVTLSCEQNLNHDAMYWYRQDPGQGLRLIYYSQIVNDFQKGDIAEGYSVSREKKESFPLTVTSAQKNPTAFYLCASQQGAGANQPQHFGDGTRLSIL.

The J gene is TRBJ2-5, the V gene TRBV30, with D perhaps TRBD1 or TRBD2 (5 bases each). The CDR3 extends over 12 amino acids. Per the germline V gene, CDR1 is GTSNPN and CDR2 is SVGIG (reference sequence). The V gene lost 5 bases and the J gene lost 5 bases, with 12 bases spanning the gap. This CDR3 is CAWGGPTETQYF. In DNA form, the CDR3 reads TGTGCCTGGGGGGGACCCACGGAGACCCAGTACTTC. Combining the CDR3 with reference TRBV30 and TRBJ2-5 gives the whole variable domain SQTIHQWPATLVQPVGSPLSLECTVEGTSNPNLYWYRQAAGRGLQLLFYSVGIGQISSEVPQNLSASRPQDRQFILSSKKLLLSDSGFYLCAWGGPTETQYFGPGTRLLVL.

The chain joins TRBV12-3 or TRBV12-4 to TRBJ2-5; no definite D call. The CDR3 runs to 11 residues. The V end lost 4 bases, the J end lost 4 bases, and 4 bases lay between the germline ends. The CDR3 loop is CASSYRETQYF. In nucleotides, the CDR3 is TGTGCCAGCAGTTACAGAGAGACCCAGTACTTC.

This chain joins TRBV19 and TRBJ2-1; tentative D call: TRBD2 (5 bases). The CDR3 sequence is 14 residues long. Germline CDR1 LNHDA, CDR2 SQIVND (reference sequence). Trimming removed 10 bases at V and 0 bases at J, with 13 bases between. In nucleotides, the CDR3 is TGTGCCACCATCAGCGGCCCCTCCTACAATGAGCAGTTCTTC. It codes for CATISGPSYNEQFF. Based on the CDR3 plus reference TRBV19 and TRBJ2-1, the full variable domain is DGGITQSPKYLFRKEGQNVTLSCEQNLNHDAMYWYRQDPGQGLRLIYYSQIVNDFQKGDIAEGYSVSREKKESFPLTVTSAQKNPTAFYLCATISGPSYNEQFFGPGTRLTVL.

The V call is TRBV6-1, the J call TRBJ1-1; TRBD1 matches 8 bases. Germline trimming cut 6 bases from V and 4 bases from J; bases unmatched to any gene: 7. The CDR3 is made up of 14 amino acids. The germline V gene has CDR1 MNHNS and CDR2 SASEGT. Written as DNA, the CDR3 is TGTGCCAGCAGCCTACAGGGGGGCCCCACTGAAGCTTTCTTT. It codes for CASSLQGGPTEAFF.

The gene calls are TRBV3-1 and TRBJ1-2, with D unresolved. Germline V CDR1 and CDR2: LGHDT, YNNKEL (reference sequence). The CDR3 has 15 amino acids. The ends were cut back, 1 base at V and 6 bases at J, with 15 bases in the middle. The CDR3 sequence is CASSQASIGEDGYTF. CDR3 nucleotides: TGTGCCAGCAGCCAAGCTAGTATCGGAGAGGATGGCTACACCTTC.

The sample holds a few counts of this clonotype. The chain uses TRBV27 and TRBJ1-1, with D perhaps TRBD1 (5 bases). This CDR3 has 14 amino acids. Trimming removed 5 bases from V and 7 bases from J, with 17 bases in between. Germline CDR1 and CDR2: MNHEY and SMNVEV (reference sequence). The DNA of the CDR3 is TGTGCCAGCAGTCAGAAGGGACGGTCGGATGAAGCTTTCTTT. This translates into CASSQKGRSDEAFF.

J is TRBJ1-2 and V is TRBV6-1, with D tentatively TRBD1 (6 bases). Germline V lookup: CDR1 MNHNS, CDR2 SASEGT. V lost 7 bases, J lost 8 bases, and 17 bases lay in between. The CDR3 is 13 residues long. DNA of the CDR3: TGTGCCAGCAACCCCGGACACGACAGGGGCTACACCTTC. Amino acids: CASNPGHDRGYTF.

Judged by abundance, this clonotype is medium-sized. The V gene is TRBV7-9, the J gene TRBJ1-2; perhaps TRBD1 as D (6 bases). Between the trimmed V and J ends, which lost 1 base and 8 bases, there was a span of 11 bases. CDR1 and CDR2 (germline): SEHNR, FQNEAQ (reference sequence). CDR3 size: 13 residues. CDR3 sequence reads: CASSLERGQGYTF. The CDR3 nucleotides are TGTGCCAGCAGCTTAGAAAGGGGACAAGGCTACACCTTC. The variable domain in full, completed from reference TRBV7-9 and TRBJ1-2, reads DTGVSQNPRHKITKRGQNVTFRCDPISEHNRLYWYRQTLGQGPEFLTYFQNEAQLEKSRLLSDRFSAERPKGSFSTLEIQRTEQGDSAMYLCASSLERGQGYTFGSGTRLTVV.

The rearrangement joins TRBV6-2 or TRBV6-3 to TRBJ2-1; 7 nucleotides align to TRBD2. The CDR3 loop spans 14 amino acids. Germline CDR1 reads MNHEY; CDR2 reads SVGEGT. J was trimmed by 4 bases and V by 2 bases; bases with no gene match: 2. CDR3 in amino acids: CASSYTSDYNEQFF. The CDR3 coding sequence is TGTGCCAGCAGTTACACTAGCGATTACAATGAGCAGTTCTTC.

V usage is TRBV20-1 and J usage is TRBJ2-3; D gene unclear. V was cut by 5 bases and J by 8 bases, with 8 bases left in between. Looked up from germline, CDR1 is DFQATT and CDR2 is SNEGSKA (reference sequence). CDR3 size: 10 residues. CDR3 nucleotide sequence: TGCAGTGCTTACCTGGGTACGCAGTATTTT. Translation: CSAYLGTQYF.

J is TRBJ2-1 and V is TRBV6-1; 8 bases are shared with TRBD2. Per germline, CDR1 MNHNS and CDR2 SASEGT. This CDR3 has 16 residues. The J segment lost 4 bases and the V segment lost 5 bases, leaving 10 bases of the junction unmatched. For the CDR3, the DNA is TGTGCCAGCAGTCCCCTGAGCGGGGGTCTTTACAATGAGCAGTTCTTC. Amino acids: CASSPLSGGLYNEQFF.